This note documents a single TCR beta chain sequence. Its antigen remains unidentified. This record belongs to a study of OX40 agonist ivuxolimab in advanced cancers. General study results and limits: CD4+ T cells averaged fewer expanded clones than CD8+ T cells.

This CDR3 has 13 residues. The V end was cut by 0 bases, the J end by 3 bases, with 5 bases between. Germline values: CDR1 MNHEY, CDR2 SVGAGI. Only in-frame clones appear in the TCRdb table, and some are missing; sequencing was by immunoSEQ multiplex PCR. This table has 65,000 to 90,000 clones, 75% to 90% appearing once. The V call is TRBV6-5, the J call TRBJ2-5; D might be TRBD1 or TRBD2, each matching 5 bases. The receptor's source is an adult with an advanced solid tumor such as melanoma, head and neck, liver or kidney cancer. The specimen comprised CD4+ or CD8+ T cells sorted from blood, sampled in a trial of the OX40 agonist ivuxolimab. CDR3 in amino acids: CASSYSGEETQYF. The CDR3 DNA reads as TGTGCCAGCAGTTACTCGGGGGAAGAGACCCAGTACTTC.